One sample yielded the 22 T cell receptor beta chains listed below, sequenced in a study of T-cell memory formation after mild COVID-19. A single record per CDR3 protein comes from TCRdb applying MiXCR to the 5' RACE reads. The sample contains roughly 160,000 distinct CDR3 sequences, 10% to 15% of which appear only once. Input material: PBMCs or a T cell subset sorted from them (not recorded which). The receptor source for this set is a man in his late teens or twenties who had mild COVID-19 (a few samples of this study predate the infection). Cell type and time point are not known.

This clonotype appeared a few times. The chain couples TRBV10-3 to TRBJ1-1, with D perhaps matching TRBD1 (5 bases). Trimming shortened V by 8 bases and J by 2 bases, and 12 bases separated the two germline ends. CDR3 length: 13 residues. Germline values: CDR1 ENHRY, CDR2 SYGVKD. CDR3 sequence reads: CAISGKGNTEAFF. CDR3 DNA: TGTGCCATCTCAGGGAAGGGAAACACTGAAGCTTTCTTT.

In its sample, this clonotype was seen many times. This rearrangement joins TRBV7-9 to TRBJ2-5; D call uncertain. Per the germline V gene, CDR1 is SEHNR and CDR2 is FQNEAQ (reference sequence). The CDR3 runs 11 residues. The ends were cut back, 2 bases at V and 5 bases at J, with 3 bases in the middle. The CDR3 reads CASSLYETQYF. CDR3 coding DNA: TGTGCCAGCAGCTTATATGAGACCCAGTACTTC.

This clonotype has only one observation. The gene calls are TRBV24-1 and TRBJ2-1; D is unclear. V dropped 5 bases and J dropped 7 bases, with 5 bases sitting between them. Germline assignment: CDR1 KGHDR and CDR2 SFDVKD. This CDR3 is built from 11 residues. The CDR3 bases are TGTGCCACCAGTGCGCAGAATGAGCAGTTCTTC. Encoded protein: CATSAQNEQFF.

The genes are TRBV27 and TRBJ2-3; 7 positions agree with TRBD1. V dropped 5 bases and J dropped 2; count of bases not matched to a gene: 7. The CDR3 extends over 15 amino acids. In germline, CDR1 is MNHEY, CDR2 SMNVEV (reference sequence). In nucleotides, the CDR3 is TGTGCCAGCAGTCGCAGACAGGGCATCACAGATACGCAGTATTTT. It yields the protein CASSRRQGITDTQYF.

In this sample, this clonotype turned up a few times. A junction end diverges from the germline sequence, so it may reflect a read error. This chain uses TRBV29-1 with TRBJ1-3; D unresolved. Germline CDR1 is SQVTM and CDR2 is ANQGSEA. This CDR3 has 10 residues. The CDR3 DNA reads TGCAGCGTGTTTGGAGACACCATATATTTT. Protein sequence: CSVFGDTIYF.

This clonotype has a handful of counts. The J gene is TRBJ1-2, the V gene TRBV5-1; D remains unclear. This CDR3 comprises 13 residues. Trimming left V 2 bases short and J 3 bases short, with 8 bases between. CDR1 and CDR2 from the germline V gene are SGHRS and YFSETQ. CDR3 protein: CASSFEVDYGYTF. CDR3 nucleotide sequence: TGCGCCAGCAGCTTTGAGGTCGACTATGGCTACACCTTC.

The V gene is TRBV5-1, the J gene TRBJ2-7; 8 nucleotides agree with TRBD1. V dropped 5 bases and J dropped 6; count of bases not matched to a gene: 13. The germline V gene has CDR1 SGHRS and CDR2 YFSETQ. This CDR3 spans 15 amino acids. CDR3 bases: TGCGCCAGCAGATCCCTGGGACAGGTGTATAGCGAGCAGTACTTC. This gives the protein CASRSLGQVYSEQYF.

This clonotype was seen a handful of times. The V gene is TRBV5-1, the J gene TRBJ2-6; weak D call: TRBD1 (5 bases). The germline V and J ends were trimmed by 2 bases and 0 bases, with 9 bases remaining between them. This CDR3 region has 16 residues. The germline gives CDR1 SGHRS, CDR2 YFSETQ. CDR3 bases: TGCGCCAGCAGCTTAGGACAAATCTCTGGGGCCAACGTCCTGACTTTC. Translation gives CASSLGQISGANVLTF.

The rearrangement links TRBV11-2 to TRBJ2-3; 8 positions agree with TRBD1. Germline V gene lookup returns CDR1 SGHAT and CDR2 FQNNGV. The CDR3 totals 15 residues. The trim removed 4 bases at V and 5 bases at J, leaving 8 bases unmatched. The CDR3 nucleotides are TGTGCCAGCAGCTCGCGTCAGGGGGCTGGAGATACGCAGTATTTT. Amino acid sequence: CASSSRQGAGDTQYF.

V usage is TRBV9 and J usage is TRBJ2-2; no clear D. This CDR3 region has 16 residues. V dropped 0 bases and J dropped 0 bases, with 9 bases sitting between them. CDR1 is SGDLS and CDR2 is YYNGEE in the germline V gene. The CDR3 is CASSVGNTANTGELFF. DNA for the CDR3: TGTGCCAGCAGCGTAGGGAATACCGCGAACACCGGGGAGCTGTTTTTT.

There are a few counts of this clonotype. V gene TRBV6-5 combines with J gene TRBJ2-1, with D tentatively TRBD1 (6 bases). Trimming stripped 7 bases from V and 9 bases from J, with 28 bases between. CDR1 is MNHEY and CDR2 is SVGAGI in the germline V gene. The CDR3 totals 17 residues. CDR3 protein: CASIPGWGPAAISEQFF. In DNA, the CDR3 is TGTGCCAGCATCCCCGGGTGGGGGCCAGCCGCAATTAGTGAGCAGTTCTTC.

This clonotype was recorded once. The chain links TRBV27 to TRBJ1-1, with 7 bases fitting TRBD1. CDR1 and CDR2 from the germline V gene are MNHEY and SMNVEV (reference sequence). The length of the CDR3 is 11 residues. The J segment lost 10 bases and the V segment lost 11 bases, leaving 10 bases of the junction unmatched. The CDR3 nucleotides are TGTGCCGCCTTTAGGGGGCTTGCAGCTTTCTTT. It is translated as CAAFRGLAAFF.

The table lists this clonotype with a few counts. This chain links TRBV28 with TRBJ1-2, with D maybe TRBD1 (6 bases). Trimming cost V 1 base and J 8 bases, with 14 bases left between them. This CDR3 is built from 14 residues. Per the germline V gene, CDR1 is MDHEN and CDR2 is SYDVKM. CDR3 residues: CASSLSDRRGGYTF. In nucleotides, the CDR3 is TGTGCCAGCAGTTTATCGGACAGACGGGGAGGCTACACCTTC.

This clonotype was found many times. The chain has TRBV10-3 and TRBJ2-3; possibly TRBD1 or TRBD2 for D (6 bases each). CDR3 length equals 14 residues. CDR1 ENHRY and CDR2 SYGVKD come from the germline V gene. V was trimmed by 8 bases and J by 5 bases, leaving 17 bases between them. The CDR3 loop reads CAIGGTTQGDTQYF. Written as DNA, the CDR3 is TGTGCCATCGGCGGGACCACACAGGGAGATACGCAGTATTTT.

The V call is TRBV5-1, the J call TRBJ1-2; D ambiguous. The CDR3 totals 12 residues. V gave up 2 bases and J gave up 3 bases, with 5 bases separating them. From germline, CDR1 is SGHRS and CDR2 YFSETQ. CDR3 sequence: CASSFGYYGYTF. The CDR3, as DNA: TGCGCCAGCAGCTTCGGATACTATGGCTACACCTTC.

This clonotype has a handful of counts. The gene calls are TRBV12-3 or TRBV12-4 and TRBJ2-7; D may be TRBD1 (6 bases). The ends were cut back, 6 bases at V and 9 bases at J, with 12 bases in the middle. The CDR3 totals 11 residues. CDR3 nucleotide sequence: TGTGCCAGCAGCCCGGGACACGGGCAGTACTTC. It encodes CASSPGHGQYF.

In this sample, this clonotype turned up many times. The chain uses TRBV15 and TRBJ2-2, with D unclear. This CDR3 has 11 amino acids. The germline CDR1 and CDR2 sequences are LNHNV and YYDKDF (reference sequence). V was pared by 4 bases and J by 8 bases, with 5 bases between. The CDR3 DNA follows: TGTGCCACCAGCAAATTAGGGGAGCTGTTTTTT. Translated: CATSKLGELFF. The full variable domain, completed using reference TRBV15 and TRBJ2-2, is DAMVIQNPRYQVTQFGKPVTLSCSQTLNHNVMYWYQQKSSQAPKLLFHYYDKDFNNEADTPDNFQSRRPNTSFCFLDIRSPGLGDTAMYLCATSKLGELFFGEGSRLTVL.

The table lists this clonotype with a few counts. The J gene is TRBJ2-3, the V gene TRBV5-1, with TRBD2 matching 10 bases. The CDR3 sequence is 16 residues long. Germline-derived CDR1 and CDR2 are SGHRS and YFSETQ. V lost 5 bases, J lost 4 bases, and 10 bases stayed unmatched. The CDR3 DNA reads TGCGCCAGCAGTATCCCACTAGCGGGGAGGGCAGATACGCAGTATTTT. Amino acids: CASSIPLAGRADTQYF.

This clonotype was detected only once. V is TRBV25-1 and J is TRBJ2-2; the match to TRBD1 covers 7 bases. Germline CDR1 is MGHDK and CDR2 is SYGVNS. The CDR3 totals 14 residues. J lost 11 bases, V lost 5 bases, and 11 bases had no gene match. The CDR3 loop is CASSPWDRPYELFF. The CDR3 DNA follows: TGTGCCAGCAGTCCCTGGGACAGACCGTATGAGCTGTTTTTT.

The chain has TRBV20-1 and TRBJ2-1, with TRBD2 identical over 7 bases. V shed 6 bases and J 4 bases; nucleotides not matched to a gene: 12. Germline values: CDR1 DFQATT, CDR2 SNEGSKA (reference sequence). The CDR3 runs to 15 residues. CDR3 protein: CSAPAGGGLYNEQFF. CDR3 in DNA: TGCAGTGCCCCCGCGGGCGGGGGATTATACAATGAGCAGTTCTTC.

The V and J genes are TRBV7-8 and TRBJ1-1, with D possibly matching TRBD1 (5 bases). CDR1 is SGHVS, CDR2 FQNEAQ, per germline. V gave up 6 bases and J gave up 0 bases, with 17 bases separating them. The length of the CDR3 is 16 residues. The CDR3 protein is CASRPGWEPVNTEAFF. DNA for the CDR3: TGTGCCAGCAGGCCAGGGTGGGAACCCGTGAACACTGAAGCTTTCTTT.

This clonotype was seen many times. This chain connects TRBV5-1 to TRBJ1-1, with D unresolved. The germline V gene encodes CDR1 SGHRS and CDR2 YFSETQ. This CDR3 region has 14 residues. Trimming removed 2 bases at V and 9 bases at J, with 17 bases between. The CDR3 sequence: CASSFAGPQIQAFF. The CDR3 DNA reads TGCGCCAGCAGCTTCGCAGGCCCGCAAATACAAGCTTTCTTT.